Listed below are T cell receptor beta chains from one sample, sequenced in a study of blood T cell repertoires in COVID-19. Assay used: immunoSEQ multiplex PCR; TCRdb lists only in-frame clones, some missing. The data contain about 420,000 clones, about 87% of them singletons. The specimen sequenced was peripheral blood. These receptors all stem from a man aged 18 to 35 with COVID-19, enrolled during active disease. Both conserved end residues are part of each CDR3. The D gene is left open where the match is weak. Rows may omit the clone size; those that give it use once, few, many or a size class.

>TRBJ2-3|NA|TRBV4-1|TRBD2
CASSQDGLADLLSTDTQYF
TGCGCCAGCAGCCAAGATGGGCTAGCGGACCTACTTAGCACAGATACGCAGTATTTT
>TRBJ1-5|NA|TRBV5-1|NA
CASRAGIPDSNQPQHF
TGCGCCAGCAGAGCGGGGATTCCGGATAGCAATCAGCCCCAGCATTTT
>TRBJ2-5|NA|TRBV25-1|NA
CASSEGSETQYF
TGTGCCAGCAGTGAGGGCTCAGAGACCCAGTACTTC
>TRBJ2-7|NA|TRBV5-6|NA
CASSLRTDEQYF
TGTGCCAGCAGCTTGCGCACGGACGAGCAGTACTTC
>TRBJ2-2|NA|TRBV2|TRBD1
CAGSDRVVVEELFF
TGTGCCGGCTCGGACAGGGTTGTAGTTGAGGAGCTGTTTTTT
>TRBJ2-5|NA|TRBV4-1|TRBD2
CASSQDRLAVIQETQYF
TGCGCCAGCAGCCAAGATCGGCTAGCGGTAATCCAAGAGACCCAGTACTTC
>TRBJ2-5|once|TRBV10-2|TRBD1
CASRPDRGGSTETQYF
TGCGCCAGCAGGCCAGACAGGGGGGGCTCTACAGAGACCCAGTACTTC
>TRBJ2-1|NA|TRBV5-5|TRBD2
CASLLAGGPYEQFF
TGTGCCAGCCTACTAGCGGGGGGGCCCTATGAGCAGTTCTTC
>TRBJ2-5|NA|TRBV24-1|TRBD1
CATSAPGQGARETQYF
TGTGCCACCAGTGCTCCGGGACAGGGGGCGCGGGAGACCCAGTACTTC
>TRBJ2-5|NA|TRBV3-1/TRBV3-2|NA
CASSLLGKGSQYF
TGTGCCAGCAGCCTGTTGGGGAAGGGGTCCCAGTACTTC
>TRBJ2-7|NA|TRBV5-4|TRBD1
CASIPTGFAYEQYF
TGTGCCAGCATCCCGACAGGGTTTGCCTACGAGCAGTACTTC
>TRBJ1-1|NA|TRBV19|NA
CASALEGRAEAFF
TGTGCCAGCGCCCTTGAAGGTCGGGCTGAAGCTTTCTTT
>TRBJ1-1|NA|TRBV27|NA
CASSWRQGDEAFF
TGTGCCAGCAGTTGGCGGCAAGGGGATGAAGCTTTCTTT
>TRBJ2-7|NA|TRBV24-1|TRBD1
CATSDFNRGSYEQYF
TGTGCCACCAGTGATTTTAACAGGGGCTCCTACGAGCAGTACTTC
>TRBJ2-5|NA|TRBV12-5|TRBD2
CASVGKAGGGETQYF
TGTGCTAGTGTCGGGAAAGCGGGAGGGGGAGAGACCCAGTACTTC
>TRBJ2-1|NA|TRBV6-2/TRBV6-3|NA
CASSSRSSYNEQFF
TGTGCCAGCAGTTCCAGAAGCTCCTACAATGAGCAGTTCTTC
>TRBJ2-5|NA|TRBV18|TRBD2
CASSPRTSGRASETQYF
TGTGCCAGCTCACCCCGGACTAGCGGGAGGGCCTCGGAGACCCAGTACTTC
>TRBJ2-1|NA|TRBV4-2|TRBD2
CASSQAGGGDYNEQFF
TGTGCCAGCAGCCAAGCCGGGGGGGGAGACTACAATGAGCAGTTCTTC
>TRBJ1-1|NA|TRBV11-2|NA
CASSLSQANEAFF
TGTGCCAGCAGCTTAAGTCAGGCTAATGAAGCTTTCTTT
>TRBJ1-5|NA|TRBV2|NA
CASSEAQGRQPQHF
TGTGCCAGCAGTGAAGCTCAGGGGCGCCAGCCCCAGCATTTT
>TRBJ2-7|NA|TRBV6-5|NA
CASRPTGMSSYEQYF
TGTGCCAGCAGACCTACAGGGATGAGCTCCTACGAGCAGTACTTC
>TRBJ2-5|NA|TRBV5-6|NA
CASSLQETQYF
TGTGCCAGCAGCCTACAAGAGACCCAGTACTTC
>TRBJ2-7|NA|TRBV6-5|TRBD2
CASTRQTSGSYEQYF
TGTGCCAGCACCCGACAGACTAGCGGCTCCTACGAGCAGTACTTC
>TRBJ2-1|NA|TRBV9|TRBD1
CASSPSTGASSYNEQFF
TGTGCCAGCAGCCCTTCTACAGGGGCAAGCTCCTACAATGAGCAGTTCTTC
>TRBJ2-1|NA|TRBV10-1|TRBD2
CASSDPSGAYNEQFF
TGCGCCAGCAGTGATCCTAGCGGGGCCTACAATGAGCAGTTCTTC
>TRBJ2-3|NA|TRBV9|NA
CASSIDIGTDTQYF
TGTGCCAGCAGCATTGACATAGGCACAGATACGCAGTATTTT
>TRBJ2-3|NA|TRBV9|TRBD2
CASSLTSGGNTQYF
TGTGCCAGCAGCCTAACTAGCGGGGGAAATACGCAGTATTTT
>TRBJ1-1|NA|TRBV5-6|NA
CASSLGQLMNTEAFF
TGTGCCAGCAGCTTGGGACAGCTCATGAACACTGAAGCTTTCTTT
>TRBJ1-2|NA|TRBV12-3/TRBV12-4|NA
CASTGSDGYTF
TGTGCCAGCACGGGTTCTGATGGCTACACCTTC
>TRBJ1-5|NA|TRBV30|NA
CAWSGGQSNQPQHF
TGTGCCTGGAGCGGCGGACAGAGCAATCAGCCCCAGCATTTT
>TRBJ2-1|NA|TRBV11-2|NA
CASSLDLNLDEQFF
TGTGCCAGCAGCTTAGATTTGAACTTGGATGAGCAGTTCTTC
>TRBJ2-5|NA|TRBV13|NA
CASSFSDMGETQYF
TGTGCCAGCAGCTTTTCCGACATGGGAGAGACCCAGTACTTC